This TCR beta chain was obtained from a study of cytomegalovirus exposure and HLA in healthy donors. The germline CDR1 and CDR2 sequences are SGHRS and YFSETQ. The CDR3 runs 16 residues. V gave up 1 base and J gave up 2 bases; unmatched junction bases: 6. Overall study findings and caveats: Three chains linked to CMV were shown in vitro to be specific for CMV antigens. Per published reports, the classifier diagnosed cytomegalovirus status with high specificity and sensitivity.

With regard to this clone: The target antigen is unknown.

The donors were in the roughly 130-subject validation cohort, distinct from the approximately 670-subject first cohort. Some clones are missing from TCRdb's copy, which holds only in-frame ones; the method was immunoSEQ multiplex PCR. The table records about 220,000 clones, more than 75% of them present only once. The sequence derives from a man aged 18 to 30 in good health and CMV-seronegative. V usage is TRBV5-1 and J usage is TRBJ2-5; 9 bases line up with TRBD2. Specimen: PBMCs. The CDR3: CASSLLAGALQETQYF. The CDR3 bases are TGCGCCAGCAGCTTGTTAGCGGGGGCTCTGCAAGAGACCCAGTACTTC.